The entry below describes one TCR beta chain. What it binds is not known. This sample was included in a study of T cell repertoires in cytomegalovirus infection. Trimming at V came to 1 base and at J to 5 bases, leaving 12 bases not matched to a gene. The germline gives CDR1 SGHNT, CDR2 YYREEE (reference sequence). The CDR3 runs to 18 residues. TCRdb re-called the reads with MiXCR, one entry per CDR3 protein. The data hold over 45,000 distinct CDR3 sequences, with around 21% observed a single time. The chain couples TRBV5-4 to TRBJ1-4; TRBD1 aligns across 9 bases. Sequenced here: CD8+ T cells from cultured PBMCs, sampled from culture after CMV antigen stimulation. The TCR sequence derives from a human donor in good health (CMV status not recorded). Some clones in this sample may be carry-over from other donors' samples. DNA of the CDR3: TGTGCCAGCAGCTTGAACGGATTATCGGGACAGGGCAATGAAAAACTGTTTTTT. This translates into CASSLNGLSGQGNEKLFF.